Presented here are 17 T cell receptor beta chains from one specimen sequenced in a study of blood T cell repertoires in COVID-19. The protocol was immunoSEQ multiplex PCR, while the TCRdb copy is restricted to in-frame clones and leaves out a portion. The top ten clones hold 15% to 20% of a sample with 200,000 to 250,000 clones, approximately 80% of them seen once. Material for sequencing was peripheral blood. The receptor source for this set is a woman aged 80 or over with active or convalescent COVID-19.

DNA of the CDR3: TGTGCCACCAGCAGAGTTTCAGGACGGGGGGAAAACATTCAGTACTTC. It codes for CATSRVSGRGENIQYF. J is TRBJ2-4 and V is TRBV15; 7 bases align to TRBD2. V shed 1 base and J 5 bases; nucleotides not matched to a gene: 8. CDR3 length equals 16 residues. Germline CDR1 LNHNV, CDR2 YYDKDF (reference sequence).

The chain employs TRBV28 and TRBJ2-7; TRBD2 agrees at 10 bases. This CDR3 region has 14 residues. In germline, CDR1 is MDHEN, CDR2 SYDVKM. With V trimmed by 5 bases and J by 4 bases, 5 bases remained unmatched. CDR3 bases: TGTGCCAGCAGTCCAACTAGCGGGGTATACGAGCAGTACTTC. The encoded protein is CASSPTSGVYEQYF.

The chain links TRBV19 to TRBJ2-7; tentative D call: TRBD1 (5 bases). With 3 bases removed from V and 5 bases from J, the gap between germline ends came to 14 bases. The CDR3 length is 14 residues. Germline assignment: CDR1 LNHDA and CDR2 SQIVND (reference sequence). CDR3 amino acids: CASSIGQGVHEQYF. The CDR3 DNA follows: TGTGCCAGTAGTATTGGGCAGGGTGTGCACGAGCAGTACTTC. The whole variable domain, remainder taken from reference TRBV19 and TRBJ2-7, is DGGITQSPKYLFRKEGQNVTLSCEQNLNHDAMYWYRQDPGQGLRLIYYSQIVNDFQKGDIAEGYSVSREKKESFPLTVTSAQKNPTAFYLCASSIGQGVHEQYFGPGTRLTVT.

The V gene is TRBV30, the J gene TRBJ2-5; possible D gene TRBD2, 5 bases. V lost 2 bases, J lost 3 bases, and 7 bases lay in between. The V gene's germline CDR1 is GTSNPN and CDR2 SVGIG (reference sequence). The CDR3 totals 12 residues. Here the CDR3 DNA reads TGTGCCTGGAGTATGCGGGAAGAGACCCAGTACTTC. It specifies CAWSMREETQYF.

The V gene is TRBV5-1, the J gene TRBJ2-2, with 10 bases matching TRBD2. V lost 0 bases, J lost 5 bases, and 4 bases stayed unmatched. In germline, CDR1 is SGHRS, CDR2 YFSETQ. CDR3 length equals 16 residues. The CDR3 DNA reads as TGCGCCAGCAGCTTGGGAGCGACTAGCGGGACCGGGGAGCTGTTTTTT. Encoded protein: CASSLGATSGTGELFF.

The gene calls are TRBV5-5 and TRBJ2-1, with a tentative D call TRBD2 (6 bases). The V gene's germline CDR1 is SGHKS and CDR2 YYEKEE (reference sequence). This CDR3 spans 14 amino acids. V lost 1 base to trimming and J lost 5 bases, with 10 bases between them. As DNA, the CDR3 is TGTGCCAGCAGCTTGTCGCGGGGCAACAATGAGCAGTTCTTC. Translation gives CASSLSRGNNEQFF.

The rearrangement joins TRBV7-2 to TRBJ2-6; 10 bases are a match to TRBD1. The CDR3 length is 18 residues. The germline V gene encodes CDR1 SGHTA and CDR2 FQGNSA. V lost 5 bases, J lost 3 bases, and 10 bases stayed unmatched. For the CDR3, the DNA is TGTGCCAGCAGCCCCAGGCAGGGGACAGGGGTTGGGGCCAACGTCCTGACTTTC. Residues: CASSPRQGTGVGANVLTF.

The CDR3 here is CASRGTNYGYTF. CDR3 bases: TGTGCCAGCCGAGGGACAAACTATGGCTACACCTTC. The rearrangement joins TRBV6-5 to TRBJ1-2, with TRBD1 as a possible D gene (6 bases). Per the germline V gene, CDR1 is MNHEY and CDR2 is SVGAGI. The CDR3 extends over 12 amino acids. Trimming removed 8 bases from V and 2 bases from J, with 9 bases in between.

About this clone itself: This CDR3 is also generated by other DNA sequences in the sample. The V gene is TRBV4-1, the J gene TRBJ2-1, with 10 positions matching TRBD2. Germline CDR1 and CDR2: MGHRA and YSYEKL. After removal of 8 bases from V and 8 bases from J, the junction contained 12 bases not matched to a gene. The CDR3 length is 15 residues. The DNA of the CDR3 is TGCGCCAGCCGCCTAGCGGGAGTTTTTTTAGATGAGCAGTTCTTC. This sequence encodes CASRLAGVFLDEQFF.

V and J are TRBV7-2 and TRBJ1-1, with D uncertain. Germline loops: CDR1 SGHTA, CDR2 FQGNSA. The CDR3 contains 15 residues. With 1 base removed from V and 8 bases from J, the gap between germline ends came to 17 bases. The CDR3 DNA follows: TGTGCCAGCAGCTTAGTGGGTGGCACCGGGGTCGAAGCTTTCTTT. This translates into CASSLVGGTGVEAFF.

A single count supports this clone. The chain has TRBV11-2 and TRBJ2-1; tentatively, D is TRBD2 (6 bases). This CDR3 has 14 amino acids. Germline V gene lookup returns CDR1 SGHAT and CDR2 FQNNGV. Trimming pared 1 base from V and 15 bases from J, leaving 19 bases between. The CDR3 loop is CASSLGLRDWRTFF. CDR3 nucleotides: TGTGCCAGCAGCTTAGGTTTGAGGGACTGGCGGACGTTCTTC.

The chain combines TRBV5-1 with TRBJ2-2; D gene ambiguous. The V gene's germline CDR1 is SGHRS and CDR2 YFSETQ. The CDR3 contains 13 residues. V lost 4 bases, J lost 3 bases, and 7 bases lay in between. In nucleotides, the CDR3 is TGCGCCAGCAGCCAAGGAGACACCGGGGAGCTGTTTTTT. Amino acids: CASSQGDTGELFF. The whole variable domain, remainder taken from reference TRBV5-1 and TRBJ2-2, is KAGVTQTPRYLIKTRGQQVTLSCSPISGHRSVSWYQQTPGQGLQFLFEYFSETQRNKGNFPGRFSGRQFSNSRSEMNVSTLELGDSALYLCASSQGDTGELFFGEGSRLTVL.

V is TRBV3-1 (or the pseudogene TRBV3-2) and J is TRBJ2-5, with TRBD2 matching over 8 bases. The CDR3 runs 16 residues. V lost 1 base to trimming and J lost 9 bases; unmatched junction nucleotides: 13. The germline V gene has CDR1 LGHDT and CDR2 YNNKEL (reference sequence). CDR3 region: CASSQGVTGGLVSQYF. In DNA, the CDR3 is TGTGCCAGCAGCCAAGGGGTGACGGGGGGGCTGGTCTCCCAGTACTTC.

The chain is built from TRBV9 and TRBJ1-2; 9 bases match TRBD1. This CDR3 is 16 amino acids long. The V segment lost 0 bases and the J segment 1 base; nucleotides outside the gene matches: 4. Germline lookup yields CDR1 SGDLS and CDR2 YYNGEE. CDR3 protein: CASSVERGQGNYGYTF. DNA for the CDR3: TGTGCCAGCAGCGTAGAGAGGGGACAGGGTAACTATGGCTACACCTTC. The full variable domain, in which reference TRBV9 and TRBJ1-2 provide the parts outside the CDR3, is DSGVTQTPKHLITATGQRVTLRCSPRSGDLSVYWYQQSLDQGLQFLIQYYNGEERAKGNILERFSAQQFPDLHSELNLSSLELGDSALYFCASSVERGQGNYGYTFGSGTRLTVV.

The chain employs TRBV28 and TRBJ2-1; TRBD2 aligns across 8 bases. CDR1 MDHEN and CDR2 SYDVKM come from the germline V gene. With 7 bases clipped from V and 7 bases from J, the junction kept 9 bases outside the gene matches. The CDR3 is 14 residues long. The CDR3 DNA reads as TGTGCCAGCATTGCGGGGGGCAAGGGGAATGAGCAGTTCTTC. It specifies CASIAGGKGNEQFF. The entire variable domain, with the rest obtained from reference TRBV28 and TRBJ2-1, is as follows: DVKVTQSSRYLVKRTGEKVFLECVQDMDHENMFWYRQDPGLGLRLIYFSYDVKMKEKGDIPEGYSVSREKKERFSLILESASTNQTSMYLCASIAGGKGNEQFFGPGTRLTVL.

J is TRBJ2-3 and V is TRBV5-1, with a tentative D call TRBD1 (5 bases). Per the germline V gene, CDR1 is SGHRS and CDR2 is YFSETQ. The CDR3 sequence is 16 residues long. The V end was cut by 0 bases, the J end by 2 bases, with 13 bases between. The CDR3 DNA follows: TGCGCCAGCAGCTTGGGTCAGGGCCAGGTCACAGATACGCAGTATTTT. The encoded protein is CASSLGQGQVTDTQYF.

The chain combines TRBV9 with TRBJ2-3, with 14 bases aligning to TRBD2. The CDR3 contains 16 residues. After removal of 4 bases from V and 4 bases from J, the junction contained 5 bases not matched to a gene. Germline V gene data show CDR1 as SGDLS and CDR2 as YYNGEE. The CDR3: CASSPWTSGRPDTQYF. The CDR3 nucleotides read TGTGCCAGCAGCCCATGGACTAGCGGGAGGCCAGATACGCAGTATTTT.